Given below is one T cell receptor (beta chain) in context. The antigen is unknown. Use of 60 Vbeta and 13 Jbeta primers characterized the PCR. Only in-frame clones appear in the TCRdb table, and some are missing; sequencing was by immunoSEQ multiplex PCR. Of roughly 84,000 clones in the sample, 65% to 85% are singletons; the top ten hold 3% to 3.5%. Trimming removed 2 bases from V and 2 bases from J; junction bases left unmatched: 8. The CDR3 loop spans 16 amino acids. Germline V gene sequence: CDR1 MNHNY, CDR2 SVGAGI (reference sequence). These data originate in a study of cytomegalovirus exposure and HLA in healthy donors. General observations from the study: The investigators catalogued 150 to 200 TCR beta chains as cytomegalovirus-associated.

The sequenced material came from PBMCs. The J gene is TRBJ2-7, the V gene TRBV6-6, with 8 bases that match TRBD1. This clonotype originated in a man in his fifties or sixties in good health and CMV-seronegative. CDR3: CASSYRGGQGAYEQYF. In DNA, the CDR3 is TGTGCCAGCAGTTACCGAGGAGGACAGGGAGCCTACGAGCAGTACTTC.